The next 14 T cell receptor beta chains were all read from a single sample in a study of T-cell memory formation after mild COVID-19. TCRdb ran MiXCR on the 5' RACE reads and lists one entry per CDR3 protein. Of roughly 180,000 distinct CDR3 sequences listed, 15% to 20% were seen once; the top ten hold roughly 3.7%. What was sequenced was PBMCs or a T cell subset sorted from them (not recorded which). The receptors come from a man younger than 35 who had mild COVID-19 (a few samples of this study predate the infection). Cell type and time point are not known.

This chain connects TRBV12-3 or TRBV12-4 to TRBJ2-2; 9 positions agree with TRBD1. V lost 5 bases, J lost 4 bases, and 5 bases stayed unmatched. CDR3 size: 15 residues. The CDR3 protein is CASSGQGSSTGELFF. The DNA of the CDR3 is TGTGCCAGCAGTGGACAGGGGAGTAGCACCGGGGAGCTGTTTTTT.

This sequence joins TRBV6-6 and TRBJ2-2, with D possibly matching TRBD1 (5 bases). V lost 4 bases and J lost 8, with 11 bases in between. There are 13 residues in the CDR3. CDR1 is MNHNY and CDR2 is SVGAGI in the germline V gene (reference sequence). The CDR3 is CASSFPGFGELFF. The CDR3 nucleotides read TGTGCCAGCAGTTTCCCAGGGTTTGGGGAGCTGTTTTTT.

This clonotype occurred a few times. The V and J genes are TRBV28 and TRBJ1-5; tentative D call: TRBD1 (5 bases). V lost 4 bases to trimming and J lost 2 bases, with 12 bases between them. CDR1 MDHEN and CDR2 SYDVKM come from the germline V gene. The CDR3 sequence is 15 residues long. As DNA, the CDR3 is TGTGCCAGCAGTTGGGGCGGGGGGGGCAATCAGCCCCAGCATTTT. Residues: CASSWGGGGNQPQHF.

In this sample, this clonotype turned up a few times. This chain uses TRBV4-2 with TRBJ2-5, with D unclear. Per the germline V gene, CDR1 is LGHNA and CDR2 is YNFKEQ. Trimming removed 0 bases from V and 5 bases from J, with 13 bases in between. The CDR3 loop spans 15 amino acids. For the CDR3, the DNA is TGTGCCAGCAGCCAAGATGCCATCTCCGGGGAGACCCAGTACTTC. Protein sequence: CASSQDAISGETQYF.

Here the CDR3 reads CATKVGRGLGMNTEAFF. CDR3 coding DNA: TGTGCCACCAAGGTGGGCAGGGGGCTCGGGATGAACACTGAAGCTTTCTTT. The chain joins TRBV6-5 to TRBJ1-1; 8 bases are shared with TRBD1. The CDR3 length is 17 residues. CDR1 and CDR2 (germline): MNHEY, SVGAGI. After removal of 10 bases from V and 0 bases from J, the junction contained 16 bases not matched to a gene.

The sample holds a few counts of this clonotype. The rearrangement joins TRBV20-1 to TRBJ2-7; TRBD2 aligns across 10 bases. V lost 3 bases and J lost 2; bases outside the gene matches: 4. Germline V gives CDR1 DFQATT, CDR2 SNEGSKA (reference sequence). This CDR3 is built from 14 residues. CDR3 amino acids: CSASPSGGPYEQYF. The DNA for the CDR3 is TGCAGTGCTAGCCCTAGCGGGGGCCCCTACGAGCAGTACTTC.

The chain recombines TRBV7-3 with TRBJ2-3, with D perhaps matching TRBD1 (5 bases). V gave up 6 bases and J gave up 0 bases, with 10 bases separating them. CDR1 and CDR2 (germline): SGHTA, FQGTGA. The CDR3 is 14 residues long. The CDR3 region has the DNA TGTGCCAGCAGACGTCAGGGTAGCACAGATACGCAGTATTTT. Amino acid sequence: CASRRQGSTDTQYF.

The V call is TRBV12-3 or TRBV12-4, the J call TRBJ2-7; D is undetermined. The CDR3 length is 13 residues. The ends were cut back, 5 bases at V and 5 bases at J, with 13 bases in the middle. As DNA, the CDR3 is TGTGCCAGCAGTAGAACATCCCGCCACGAGCAGTACTTC. Translating it yields CASSRTSRHEQYF.

The chain joins TRBV9 to TRBJ2-1; 7 bases fit TRBD2. The CDR3 runs 14 residues. Unmatched junction bases numbered 2, after V lost 4 bases and J lost 1 base. CDR1 SGDLS and CDR2 YYNGEE come from the germline V gene. Here the CDR3 reads CASSRSGSYNEQFF. CDR3 nucleotides: TGTGCCAGCAGCCGTAGCGGGTCCTACAATGAGCAGTTCTTC.

This clonotype was counted a few times. V and J are TRBV9 and TRBJ2-5; tentatively, D is TRBD2 (5 bases). This CDR3 comprises 14 residues. Germline CDR1 and CDR2: SGDLS and YYNGEE. Trimming removed 0 bases at V and 5 bases at J, with 11 bases between. CDR3 in DNA: TGTGCCAGCAGCGTAGCTACGGGCGGGGAGACCCAGTACTTC. Protein product: CASSVATGGETQYF.

V usage is TRBV24-1 and J usage is TRBJ1-1; 7 bases fit TRBD1. V was pared by 1 base and J by 3 bases, with 7 bases of the junction left unmatched. This CDR3 region has 16 residues. Germline V lookup: CDR1 KGHDR, CDR2 SFDVKD. This chain's CDR3 is CATSDFERGPHTEAFF. CDR3 bases: TGTGCCACCAGTGATTTTGAAAGGGGGCCACACACTGAAGCTTTCTTT.

This clonotype was counted only a few times. The rearrangement links TRBV18 to TRBJ1-3, with 9 bases matching TRBD1. The CDR3 runs to 17 residues. J gave up 0 bases and V 4 bases, and 7 bases lay outside the gene matches. Germline V gene sequence: CDR1 KGHSH, CDR2 LQKENI. Written as DNA, the CDR3 is TGTGCCAGCTCACGCGGCCCGGGACAGGGCTCTGGAAACACCATATATTTT. Its translation is CASSRGPGQGSGNTIYF.

This clonotype was counted many times. The chain joins TRBV5-1 to TRBJ2-1, with 8 nucleotides matching TRBD2. The CDR3 is 15 amino acids. Losses at the gene ends were 4 bases for V and 6 bases for J; bases not matched to a gene: 9. Germline CDR1 is SGHRS and CDR2 is YFSETQ. DNA for the CDR3: TGCGCCAGCAGCAGGCCGGGACTAGAGACCAATGAGCAGTTCTTC. Its protein is CASSRPGLETNEQFF.

This clonotype came up a few times. V usage is TRBV5-1 and J usage is TRBJ1-1; 9 nucleotides line up with TRBD1. The junction had 11 bases not matched to a gene; V was cut back by 4 bases and J by 10 bases. Germline V gives CDR1 SGHRS, CDR2 YFSETQ. The CDR3 extends over 14 amino acids. The CDR3 region is CASSDTGQGFSAFF. The CDR3 bases are TGCGCCAGCAGCGATACGGGACAGGGATTCTCAGCTTTCTTT.